Following are 27 T cell receptor beta chains from one sample sequenced in a study of blood T cells in healthy people across ages. Next came a second PCR, run for roughly 6 to 11 cycles, which used a sample-barcoded 5' primer along with a J-beta primer mix. TCRdb redid the calling of the 5' RACE reads with MiXCR, one entry per CDR3 protein. The sample carries hundreds of thousands of distinct CDR3 sequences, 30% to 45% recorded once. The sequencing input was blood. The receptor source for this set is a man between 18 and 29 years old in good health.

The sample holds a few counts of this clonotype. This chain joins TRBV7-2 and TRBJ1-1; D might be TRBD1 (6 bases). Trimming removed 5 bases from V and 2 bases from J, with 12 bases in between. This CDR3 spans 14 amino acids. Germline CDR1 reads SGHTA; CDR2 reads FQGNSA. The chain's CDR3 is CASSVDSTNTEAFF. CDR3 nucleotides: TGTGCCAGCAGCGTGGACAGTACTAACACTGAAGCTTTCTTT.

The chain has TRBV4-3 and TRBJ2-3; D might be TRBD2 (5 bases). The CDR3 covers 15 residues. CDR1 LGHNA and CDR2 YSLEER come from the germline V gene. Deletions cut 3 bases from V and 4 bases from J, with 14 bases between. CDR3 amino acids: CASSQERGLADTQYF. As DNA, the CDR3 is TGCGCCAGCAGCCAGGAAAGAGGGCTCGCAGATACGCAGTATTTT.

This clonotype has a handful of counts. The chain recombines TRBV18 with TRBJ1-1, with a possible D match to TRBD1 (5 bases). CDR3 length: 14 amino acids. Germline V lookup: CDR1 KGHSH, CDR2 LQKENI. Trimming took off 6 bases at V and 2 bases at J, with 13 bases between the two ends. DNA of the CDR3: TGTGCCAGCTCGCCGGGGTGGACAAACACTGAAGCTTTCTTT. Its translation: CASSPGWTNTEAFF.

The chain is built from TRBV11-3 and TRBJ2-7; the D gene is possibly TRBD1 (6 bases). The CDR3 totals 14 residues. The V gene lost 5 bases and the J gene lost 2 bases, with 13 bases spanning the gap. Germline loops: CDR1 SGHNT, CDR2 YENEEA. CDR3 DNA sequence: TGTGCCAGCAGCAAACAGGGCGCTGCCTACGAGCAGTACTTC. Amino acid sequence: CASSKQGAAYEQYF.

V and J are TRBV7-2 and TRBJ1-1; D not certain. The CDR3 totals 14 residues. Germline CDR1 reads SGHTA; CDR2 reads FQGNSA. The germline V and J ends were trimmed by 2 bases and 1 base, with 8 bases remaining between them. The CDR3 reads CASSLRFKNTEAFF. The CDR3 coding sequence is TGTGCCAGCAGCTTAAGGTTCAAGAACACTGAAGCTTTCTTT.

This clonotype was recorded many times. The rearrangement links TRBV20-1 to TRBJ1-2, with TRBD1 matching over 7 bases. Germline CDR1 is DFQATT and CDR2 is SNEGSKA (reference sequence). The ends lost 6 bases at V and 2 bases at J; junction bases unmatched: 3. This CDR3 is 12 amino acids long. CDR3 amino acids: CSAATGNYGYTF. The CDR3 bases are TGCAGTGCCGCGACAGGGAACTATGGCTACACCTTC.

This chain connects TRBV27 to TRBJ2-3; 9 positions agree with TRBD2. Germline lookup yields CDR1 MNHEY and CDR2 SMNVEV (reference sequence). The CDR3 runs 15 residues. V lost 4 bases, J lost 6 bases, and 8 bases stayed unmatched. Here the CDR3 reads CASSSGTSRPDTQYF. The CDR3 DNA reads as TGTGCCAGCAGTTCCGGGACTAGCAGACCGGATACGCAGTATTTT.

V usage is TRBV2 and J usage is TRBJ1-2; TRBD1 matches at 9 bases. CDR1 is SNHLY, CDR2 FYNNEI, per germline. The CDR3 spans 16 residues. V dropped 3 bases and J dropped 4; count of bases not matched to a gene: 9. CDR3 bases: TGTGCCAGCAGTGACCTCTCCGGGGACAGGGTCTATGGCTACACCTTC. This translates into CASSDLSGDRVYGYTF.

A word on this clonotype: At one end the junction does not follow the germline gene, possibly because of a read error. The chain has TRBV15 and TRBJ2-4, with 7 bases identical to TRBD2. Germline CDR1 LNHNV, CDR2 YYDKDF (reference sequence). The CDR3 extends over 15 amino acids. The CDR3 region has the DNA TGTGCCATCAGCTCCGGGAGGAGGTCCAAAAACATTCAGTACTTC. Its protein is CAISSGRRSKNIQYF.

This clonotype has only one observation. At one of its ends the junction is not consistent with the germline gene, which may arise from a read error. The rearrangement joins TRBV7-2 to TRBJ1-2; D is ambiguous. Germline CDR1 SGHTA, CDR2 FQGNSA. CDR3 length equals 15 residues. CDR3 in DNA: TGTACCAGCAGCTTGGTCGCGGACCGCGGCTATGGCTACATCTTC. This encodes CTSSLVADRGYGYIF.

The genes are TRBV11-2 and TRBJ1-2; TRBD1 matches 8 bases. The CDR3 has 15 amino acids. Germline-derived CDR1 and CDR2 are SGHAT and FQNNGV. The V and J ends lost 5 bases and 7 bases, in that order; junction bases with no gene match: 12. CDR3 protein: CASSPLRDRRGGYTF. CDR3 sequence (DNA): TGTGCCAGCAGCCCCCTTCGGGACAGGCGGGGTGGCTACACCTTC.

The gene calls are TRBV12-3 or TRBV12-4 and TRBJ2-1; the match to TRBD1 covers 7 bases. With 6 bases clipped from V and 10 bases from J, the junction kept 9 bases outside the gene matches. The CDR3 is made up of 13 amino acids. CDR3 residues: CASSLQGSYEQFF. DNA of the CDR3: TGTGCCAGCAGCCTACAGGGGTCCTACGAGCAGTTCTTC.

In this sample, this clonotype turned up a few times. The V call is TRBV6-1, the J call TRBJ2-7; D is possibly TRBD1 (6 bases). Germline V gives CDR1 MNHNS, CDR2 SASEGT. The CDR3 sequence is 14 residues long. Deletions cut 6 bases from V and 2 bases from J, with 14 bases between. CDR3 DNA sequence: TGTGCCAGCAGCGGATCAGGGGACCCCTACGAGCAGTACTTC. It is translated as CASSGSGDPYEQYF.

This clonotype was seen only a few times. This chain joins TRBV5-1 and TRBJ1-6; tentative D call: TRBD1 (5 bases). The length of the CDR3 is 16 residues. Germline V gene data show CDR1 as SGHRS and CDR2 as YFSETQ. The V and J ends lost 0 bases and 10 bases respectively, with 17 bases between them. The CDR3 loop reads CASSLELGDLGSPLHF. The DNA for the CDR3 is TGCGCCAGCAGCTTGGAATTGGGGGACCTGGGATCACCCCTCCACTTT.

This clonotype turned up a few times. This CDR3 is CAIGLVKGTEAFF. The CDR3 nucleotides read TGTGCCATCGGACTTGTAAAGGGGACTGAAGCTTTCTTT. The rearrangement uses TRBV27 and TRBJ1-1; D might be TRBD1 (5 bases). The germline V gene encodes CDR1 MNHEY and CDR2 SMNVEV (reference sequence). The CDR3 is made up of 13 amino acids. Deletions cut 10 bases from V and 5 bases from J, with 17 bases between.

This clonotype has a handful of counts. The V call is TRBV20-1, the J call TRBJ1-1; possibly TRBD1 for D (6 bases). Germline CDR1 reads DFQATT; CDR2 reads SNEGSKA (reference sequence). V lost 6 bases, J lost 2 bases, and 16 bases lay in between. The length of the CDR3 is 14 residues. The CDR3 region has the DNA TGCAGTGCCTTACAGGGAGGGGGAAACACTGAAGCTTTCTTT. As protein: CSALQGGGNTEAFF.

J is TRBJ2-4 and V is TRBV7-9; 7 bases line up with TRBD1. The J segment lost 4 bases and the V segment lost 6 bases, leaving 6 bases of the junction unmatched. The CDR3 has 14 residues. Per germline, CDR1 SEHNR and CDR2 FQNEAQ (reference sequence). The CDR3: CASRARQGKNIQYF. Here the CDR3 DNA reads TGTGCCAGCAGGGCCCGACAGGGAAAAAACATTCAGTACTTC.

This sequence joins TRBV28 and TRBJ2-7; 7 positions agree with TRBD2. The closer fit of TRBJ2-5 to the DNA end suggests the J call may be wrong. The CDR3 totals 14 residues. The germline gives CDR1 MDHEN, CDR2 SYDVKM. CDR3 DNA sequence: TGTGCCAGCACATGGGAGGGAGGGTCAGAGACCCAGTACTTC. Residues: CASTWEGGSETQYF.

The chain couples TRBV7-9 to TRBJ2-2; D uncertain. Trimming took 5 bases from V and 0 from J, leaving 16 bases between them. CDR1 is SEHNR, CDR2 FQNEAQ, per germline (reference sequence). The CDR3 runs to 17 residues. Here the CDR3 DNA reads TGTGCCAGCAGCCCTCTTACCGGGCAGACGAACACCGGGGAGCTGTTTTTT. Protein sequence: CASSPLTGQTNTGELFF.

The chain recombines TRBV12-3 or TRBV12-4 with TRBJ2-2; D is tentatively TRBD1 or TRBD2 (5 bases each). The CDR3 totals 14 residues. V dropped 6 bases and J dropped 5 bases, with 13 bases sitting between them. The CDR3 nucleotides are TGTGCCAGCAGCGGTGGGACCAATACCGGGGAGCTGTTTTTT. Its translation is CASSGGTNTGELFF.

The J gene is TRBJ1-1, the V gene TRBV18, with 7 bases lining up with TRBD1. The V segment lost 6 bases and the J segment 4 bases; nucleotides outside the gene matches: 11. The CDR3 has 15 residues. Germline values: CDR1 KGHSH, CDR2 LQKENI. The CDR3 is CASSPDRVQGTEAFF. CDR3 bases: TGTGCCAGCTCCCCAGACAGGGTTCAAGGCACTGAAGCTTTCTTT.

There are many counts of this clonotype. The rearrangement uses TRBV30 and TRBJ2-1; D is ambiguous. Trimming took 3 bases from V and 9 from J, leaving 15 bases between them. Per the germline V gene, CDR1 is GTSNPN and CDR2 is SVGIG (reference sequence). The CDR3 runs to 13 residues. Written as DNA, the CDR3 is TGTGCCTGGAGGCAGGCCGCCTTCGGTGAGCAGTTCTTC. Translation: CAWRQAAFGEQFF.

This clonotype was counted between two and nine times. The V and J genes are TRBV9 and TRBJ1-6; possible D gene TRBD1, 5 bases. V lost 1 base and J 6 bases, leaving 11 bases between the germline ends. The length of the CDR3 is 15 residues. The germline gives CDR1 SGDLS, CDR2 YYNGEE. This CDR3 reads CASSVNGGGNSPLHF. DNA for the CDR3: TGTGCCAGCAGCGTAAACGGGGGTGGTAATTCACCCCTCCACTTT.

V usage is TRBV12-3 or TRBV12-4 and J usage is TRBJ1-5; TRBD1 matches at 7 bases. Germline trimming cut 5 bases from V and 7 bases from J; bases unmatched to any gene: 5. The CDR3 is 13 amino acids. CDR3 bases: TGTGCCAGCAGTGCCCAGGGGGGACAGCCCCAGCATTTT. This encodes CASSAQGGQPQHF.

V gene TRBV5-1 combines with J gene TRBJ2-3, with D perhaps matching TRBD2 (5 bases). Trimming removed 1 base from V and 3 bases from J, with 21 bases in between. The CDR3 runs to 18 residues. Germline CDR1 is SGHRS and CDR2 is YFSETQ. The CDR3 coding sequence is TGCGCCAGCAGCTTGCGTCCTAGCATGGAGATCGTGACAGATACGCAGTATTTT. This codes for CASSLRPSMEIVTDTQYF.

The genes are TRBV5-1 and TRBJ2-1; TRBD1 agrees at 7 bases. This CDR3 comprises 14 residues. Germline V CDR1 and CDR2: SGHRS, YFSETQ. V lost 4 bases, J lost 8 bases, and 9 bases stayed unmatched. The CDR3: CASSLGQPWDEQFF. DNA for the CDR3: TGCGCCAGCAGCCTGGGACAGCCATGGGATGAGCAGTTCTTC.

The chain carries TRBV7-2 and TRBJ2-3, with TRBD2 matching 7 bases. V was pared by 1 base and J by 6 bases, with 7 bases of the junction left unmatched. This CDR3 is 15 amino acids long. Looked up from germline, CDR1 is SGHTA and CDR2 is FQGNSA. In DNA form, the CDR3 reads TGTGCCAGCAGCTTAGTGGCGGGAGCGGGGGATACGCAGTATTTT. This codes for CASSLVAGAGDTQYF.